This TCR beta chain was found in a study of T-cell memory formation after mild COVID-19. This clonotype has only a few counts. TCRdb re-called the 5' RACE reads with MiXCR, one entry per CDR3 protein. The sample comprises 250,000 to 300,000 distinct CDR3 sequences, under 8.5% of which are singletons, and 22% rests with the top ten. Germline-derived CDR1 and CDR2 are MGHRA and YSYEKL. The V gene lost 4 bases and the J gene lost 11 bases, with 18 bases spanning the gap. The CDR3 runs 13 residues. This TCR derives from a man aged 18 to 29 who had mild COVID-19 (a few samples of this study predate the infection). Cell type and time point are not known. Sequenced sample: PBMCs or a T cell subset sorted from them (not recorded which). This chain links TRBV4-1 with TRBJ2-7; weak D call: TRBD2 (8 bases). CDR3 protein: CASSPGGIAGKYF. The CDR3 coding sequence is TGCGCCAGCAGCCCAGGGGGAATAGCGGGGAAGTACTTC.